This T cell receptor (beta chain) stems from a study of shared clonotypes between healthy human individuals. CD45RO-negative, CCR7-selected cells formed the naive CD8 fraction, which excluded terminally differentiated effector memory CD45RA+ cells. Per germline, CDR1 SGHRS and CDR2 YFSETQ. The CDR3 sequence is 18 residues long. Trimming cost V 0 bases and J 0 bases, with 16 bases left between them. A remark on this clone: What it recognizes is unknown.

Regarding the study as a whole: Specimens sampled were limited to blood, with tissue repertoires likely differing. Of the naive CD4 clonotypes, approximately 5% were shared across several donors. Sorted-subset sequencing was shown by rarefaction to be incomplete despite large depth.

The DNA input per sorted-subset replicate PCR was 200 to 250 ng, corresponding to 25,000 to 30,000 T cell genomes. Profiled with immunoSEQ multiplex PCR; TCRdb holds only in-frame clones, not every one. The data contain about 2.2 million clones, over 85% of them singletons. The sample was naive CD8+ T cells from PBMCs. The rearrangement joins TRBV5-1 to TRBJ2-1, with D perhaps matching TRBD2 (5 bases). The receptor comes from a man aged 18-30 years in good health. Some clones in this sample may be carry-over from other donors' samples. The CDR3 DNA is TGCGCCAGCAGCTTGGGGTGGAGCGGCCCTAGCTCCTACAATGAGCAGTTCTTC. Residues: CASSLGWSGPSSYNEQFF.